The 16 T cell receptor beta chains given below trace back to one sample, sequenced in a study of metastatic and nonmetastatic thyroid tumors. TCRdb reprocessed the PCR reads via MiXCR. Of approximately 32,000 clones in the sample, over 15% were seen once. No patient received treatment before thyroid surgery. The sample comprised blood. The receptors stem from a female donor with papillary thyroid cancer or a benign thyroid nodule (not recorded which). Some clones in this sample may be carry-over from other donors' samples.

This clone was counted at least ten times. The chain joins TRBV4-1 to TRBJ1-1, with D possibly matching TRBD1 (5 bases). This CDR3 region has 15 residues. Trimming left V 4 bases short and J 8 bases short, with 20 bases between. CDR1 is MGHRA, CDR2 YSYEKL, per germline. CDR3 sequence: CASSRITGTGVEAFF. The CDR3 nucleotides are TGCGCCAGCAGCCGAATAACCGGGACCGGAGTGGAAGCTTTCTTT.

The chain joins TRBV2 to TRBJ1-4, with D unresolved. The germline V gene has CDR1 SNHLY and CDR2 FYNNEI. The CDR3 totals 13 residues. Trimming pared 6 bases from V and 8 bases from J, leaving 13 bases between. The CDR3 is CASSTDLPEKLFF. Written as DNA, the CDR3 is TGTGCCAGCAGCACGGACCTCCCCGAAAAACTGTTTTTT.

This clone was seen many times. V usage is TRBV20-1 and J usage is TRBJ1-2; TRBD1 matches 7 bases. Germline loops: CDR1 DFQATT, CDR2 SNEGSKA (reference sequence). This CDR3 is built from 13 residues. V gave up 3 bases and J gave up 4 bases; unmatched junction bases: 5. Here the CDR3 DNA reads TGCAGTGCTAGCAAAACAGGGGCCTATGGCTACACCTTC. Translated, it gives CSASKTGAYGYTF.

The rearrangement joins TRBV12-3 or TRBV12-4 to TRBJ1-3; D ambiguous. Between the trimmed V and J ends, which lost 8 bases and 0 bases, there was a span of 14 bases. CDR3 length equals 15 residues. The chain's CDR3 is CASGLRADSGNTIYF. CDR3 DNA: TGTGCCAGCGGGTTGAGGGCAGACTCTGGAAACACCATATATTTT.

On this clone itself: No DNA is shown, since the ends of the CDR3 on it are uncertain; the CDR3 is the one TCRdb lists. The CDR3 sequence: CTSSSSRGANVLTF. The chain carries TRBV28 and TRBJ2-6. Germline CDR1 is MDHEN and CDR2 is SYDVKM. The CDR3 is 14 amino acids long, termini counted.

This clone was counted at least ten times. The gene calls are TRBV11-3 and TRBJ2-7, with D perhaps matching TRBD2 (7 bases). Deletions cut 7 bases from V and 4 bases from J, with 17 bases between. The CDR3 sequence is 14 residues long. The germline V gene encodes CDR1 SGHNT and CDR2 YENEEA. In nucleotides, the CDR3 is TGTGCCAGCACCAAGGGGGGGTTCGATTACGAGCAGTACTTC. Translation: CASTKGGFDYEQYF.

This clone has at least ten counts. An end of the junction differs from the germline gene, which may be a read error. The chain is built from TRBV19 and TRBJ1-6; TRBD1 might be the D (6 bases). The CDR3 extends over 13 amino acids. From germline, CDR1 is LNHDA and CDR2 SQIVND (reference sequence). Here the CDR3 reads CAAGGSFNSPLHF. CDR3 bases: TGCGCCGCGGGGGGCAGCTTTAATTCACCCCTCCACTTT.

This clone was observed at least ten times. The gene calls are TRBV6-2 or TRBV6-3 and TRBJ1-5; no clear D gene. V was clipped by 4 bases and J by 5 bases, with 6 bases between them. CDR3 size: 12 residues. CDR1 is MNHEY, CDR2 SVGEGT, per germline. The CDR3 here is CASSWPHQPQHF. The CDR3 nucleotides are TGTGCCAGCAGTTGGCCCCATCAGCCCCAGCATTTT.

The table lists this clone with many counts. Different DNA sequences within this sample yield the same CDR3. V gene TRBV5-6 combines with J gene TRBJ2-5; D remains unclear. Germline loops: CDR1 SGHDT, CDR2 YYEEEE. The CDR3 runs 16 residues. V lost 2 bases and J lost 1, with 15 bases in between. CDR3 sequence reads: CASSLPGGRLQETQYF. The DNA of the CDR3 is TGTGCCAGCAGCTTACCTGGTGGCAGGCTCCAAGAGACCCAGTACTTC.

This clone was picked up many times. Relative to the germline gene, one junction end is altered; a read error may explain this. Other DNA sequences in this specimen translate into the identical CDR3. This chain joins TRBV5-1 and TRBJ1-1; TRBD1 matches at 7 bases. This CDR3 is 15 amino acids long. Germline lookup yields CDR1 SGHRS and CDR2 YFSETQ. The chain's CDR3 is CASSLEGGVFTEAFF. The CDR3 DNA sequence: TGCGCCAGCAGCCTCGAAGGGGGCGTGTTCACTGAAGCCTTCTTT.

Ten or more counts support this clone. This chain connects TRBV10-3 to TRBJ2-1; D is possibly TRBD1 or TRBD2 (5 bases each). The germline V and J ends were trimmed by 3 bases and 7 bases, with 19 bases remaining between them. This CDR3 comprises 16 residues. The germline V gene encodes CDR1 ENHRY and CDR2 SYGVKD. This CDR3 reads CAISELSFGDENEQFF. CDR3 coding DNA: TGTGCCATCAGTGAACTAAGTTTCGGGGACGAGAATGAGCAGTTCTTC.

This clone was counted many times. This rearrangement joins TRBV4-2 to TRBJ2-1; D possibly matches TRBD1 or TRBD2 (5 bases each). CDR3 size: 15 residues. The germline V gene encodes CDR1 LGHNA and CDR2 YNFKEQ. Trimming shortened V by 1 base and J by 8 bases, and 15 bases separated the two germline ends. The CDR3 DNA follows: TGTGCCAGCAGCCAAGGACCGGGGCGGATCGATGAGCAGTTCTTC. Translation: CASSQGPGRIDEQFF.

In its sample, this clone ranks as medium-sized. The chain links TRBV28 to TRBJ2-7, with 8 bases lining up with TRBD1. The CDR3 length is 16 residues. The germline CDR1 and CDR2 sequences are MDHEN and SYDVKM. Unmatched junction bases numbered 13, after V lost 6 bases and J lost 3 bases. The CDR3 loop reads CASRRQGLVRGYEQYF. DNA of the CDR3: TGTGCCAGCAGACGACAGGGGCTGGTCCGGGGCTACGAGCAGTACTTC.

This clone was seen many times. This chain links TRBV19 with TRBJ1-1, with a tentative D call TRBD1 (6 bases). The germline V gene has CDR1 LNHDA and CDR2 SQIVND (reference sequence). V dropped 5 bases and J dropped 1 base, with 20 bases sitting between them. The CDR3 runs 17 residues. CDR3 nucleotide sequence: TGTGCCAGTAGTCGAGGCAACAGGGAGGGAGGGAACACTGAAGCTTTCTTT. This encodes CASSRGNREGGNTEAFF.

Comments on this clone: Relative to the germline gene, one junction end is altered; a read error may explain this. The rearrangement uses TRBV2 and TRBJ2-7; perhaps TRBD1 as D (5 bases). Germline V lookup: CDR1 SNHLY, CDR2 FYNNEI. The CDR3 has 12 residues. CDR3 sequence reads: CASDSGNYEQYF. Written as DNA, the CDR3 is TGTGCCAGCGACTCAGGGAACTACGAGCAATACTTC. Based on the CDR3 plus reference TRBV2 and TRBJ2-7, the full variable domain is EPEVTQTPSHQVTQMGQEVILRCVPISNHLYFYWYRQILGQKVEFLVSFYNNEISEKSEIFDDQFSVERPDGSNFTLKIRSTKLEDSAMYFCASDSGNYEQYFGPGTRLTVT.

This clone was counted many times. As DNA, the CDR3 is TGTGCCAGCAGCTTATGGGACAGGGGGCCTGATGAGCAGTTCTTC. Translation: CASSLWDRGPDEQFF. The chain is built from TRBV11-1 and TRBJ2-1, with 12 nucleotides matching TRBD1. Germline V gives CDR1 SGHAT, CDR2 FQDESV (reference sequence). The CDR3 runs to 15 residues. Trimming at V came to 2 bases and at J to 8 bases, leaving 4 bases not matched to a gene.